Following are 3 T cell receptor beta chains from one sample sequenced in a study of T cell clonality in common variable immunodeficiency. Sequenced by immunoSEQ multiplex PCR; TCRdb stores in-frame clones only, minus some. The record shows around 50,000 clones for this sample, with no singletons present. Specimen: peripheral blood mononuclear cells. The receptors derive from a person aged 18-70 years in good health.

This clone has ten or more counts. The read stops 3 residues short of the end of the CDR3; the missing end is completed from the germline J gene. This chain joins TRBV19 and TRBJ2-2; 8 nucleotides match TRBD1. CDR3 length: 14 residues. Per the germline V gene, CDR1 is LNHDA and CDR2 is SQIVND (reference sequence). With 7 bases clipped from V and 4 bases from J, the junction kept 5 bases outside the gene matches. Here the CDR3 reads CASMAGGSTGELFF. The sequenced part of the CDR3 DNA is TGTGCCAGTATGGCAGGGGGCAGCACCGGGGAG.

This clone was seen ten or more times. The read ends 3 residues early relative to the CDR3; the germline J gene fills the gap. The J gene is TRBJ2-1, the V gene TRBV6-2 or TRBV6-3; tentative D call: TRBD2 (5 bases). V was clipped by 5 bases and J by 1 base, with 6 bases between them. From germline, CDR1 is MNHEY and CDR2 SVGEGT. The CDR3 length is 13 residues. The CDR3 here is CASSERSYNEQFF. The sequenced CDR3 bases are TGTGCCAGCAGTGAGCGGTCCTACAATGAG.

In its sample, this clone was seen a few times. The CDR3 DNA, read in part, is TGTGCCAGCAGCTGGACAGGGGGCAATGAG. Translating it yields CASSWTGGNE. The CDR3 as a whole reads CASSWTGGNEQFF. The chain has TRBV7-9 and TRBJ2-1; 10 bases map to TRBD1. Read sequence stops 3 residues before the CDR3 end, and the germline J gene provides the missing end. The ends lost 4 bases at V and 6 bases at J; junction bases unmatched: 0. Germline lookup yields CDR1 SEHNR and CDR2 FQNEAQ (reference sequence). This CDR3 is 13 amino acids long.